This T cell receptor (beta chain) was sequenced for a study of regulatory T cells in long-lasting Graves disease. Libraries of TCR beta came from iRepertoire HTBI primers plus Arm-PCR of CDR3 regions. MiXCR was run by TCRdb on the multiplex PCR reads, yielding one entry per CDR3 protein. This table has just over 600,000 distinct CDR3 sequences, approximately 15% appearing once. Findings and caveats of the study: Relative to new patients (966), persistent patients exhibited greater sharing of public clonotypes (over 2,500).

The time point was: newly diagnosed GD, antithyroid drugs for less than 3 months. There was RNA extracted from PBMCs, and the TCR library was made from it. The sample holds a few counts of this clonotype. Its antigen is still unknown. One end of the junction is discordant with germline, which a read error may explain. This CDR3 is 15 amino acids long. In germline, CDR1 is SQVTM, CDR2 ANQGSEA. Another study also made use of these data, one on T cells in Graves' hyperthyroidism and ophthalmopathy.

The genes are TRBV29-1 and TRBJ1-1, with 7 bases lining up with TRBD1. The sequence derives from a woman aged 25-40 years with Graves disease. The sequencing here drew on peripheral blood mononuclear cells (PBMCs), taken at new diagnosis, from a patient treated with antithyroid drugs. CDR3 residues: CSAEGQASRGTEAFF. DNA of the CDR3: TGCAGCGCTGAAGGACAGGCCTCTCGGGGGACTGAAGCTTTCTTT.